This T cell receptor beta chain was retrieved from a study of blood T cells in healthy people across ages. General study findings and limits: Unsorted PBMCs ruled out conclusive naive versus antigen-experienced comparison.

Primers used in a second PCR of about 6 to 12 cycles were a sample-barcoded 5' primer and a J-beta primer mix. A single record per CDR3 protein comes from TCRdb applying MiXCR to the 5' RACE reads. Found here are 1.5 million to 2 million distinct CDR3 sequences, roughly 30% of them singletons; the top ten hold about 8%. This clonotype was detected many times. Its antigen is not known. The CDR3 is 14 residues long. Germline values: CDR1 DFQATT, CDR2 SNEGSKA (reference sequence). V lost 0 bases and J 7 bases, leaving 13 bases between the germline ends. V is TRBV20-1 and J is TRBJ1-5, with a weak D call TRBD1 (6 bases). Sample: blood. The receptor was isolated from a woman in her 30s in good health. The CDR3 nucleotides are TGCAGTGCTAGAGACCCTAACAGGGAACAGCCCCAGCATTTT. As protein: CSARDPNREQPQHF.